The TCR beta chain under discussion was sequenced for a study of cytomegalovirus exposure and HLA in healthy donors. Study-level results: Accurate prediction of most subjects' HLA-A and HLA-B alleles from TCR beta sequences was reported.

The PCR ran on 60 Vbeta and 13 Jbeta primers. Some clones are missing from TCRdb's copy, which holds only in-frame ones; the method was immunoSEQ multiplex PCR. The sample shows under 110,000 clones, around 80% of them seen only once. V shed 4 bases, J shed 3 bases, and the junction held 6 bases outside the gene matches. CDR1 and CDR2 (germline): SGHAT, FQDESV (reference sequence). The CDR3 runs to 15 residues. About this clone: Antigen: not known.

The V call is TRBV11-1, the J call TRBJ2-3; 8 positions match TRBD2. What was sequenced was PBMCs. The source is a woman aged 45-59 years in good health and CMV-seropositive. The CDR3 spells CASSYSGGGTDTQYF. The DNA for the CDR3 is TGTGCCAGCAGCTATTCGGGGGGGGGTACAGATACGCAGTATTTT.